This TCR beta chain is from a study of blood T cell repertoires in COVID-19 (dated by TCRdb to 2018 to 2021). As for the study more broadly: Samples covering the acute and convalescent phases of COVID-19 were provided by collaborators in the United States, Italy and Spain. The prospective study material was composed of cDNA or gDNA derived from T cells, B-cell-depleted T cells, or PBMCs. Subjects who had been exposed to COVID-19, were actively infected with it, or had recovered from it provided the deeply sampled blood TCRbeta repertoires that made up the dataset. The repertoires were released in a freely available public database meant as a resource for research on the immune response to SARS-CoV-2. The samples were drawn from two sources: the first 160 participants of the ongoing ImmuneRACE study, and 1,200 or so subjects contributed by 6 global collaborators. Sample metadata almost always included a de-identified subject ID, COVID-19 status, age in years and sex. Where available, HLA class I and class II types were taken from metadata supplied by the sample provider and were not determined by assay-based typing.

Notes on this clone: Its antigen remains undetermined. Per-nucleotide qualities are absent, and no much larger clonotype sits a single base away.

From the cysteine up to the phenylalanine, the CDR3 has a length of 12 residues. Only the CDR3 region is kept as DNA, spanning 36 bases read in frame from base 1. V is reduced by 4 bases and J by 2 bases, leaving a spacing of 5 bases between them. From the germline V gene (reference sequence), CDR1 is LNHDA and CDR2 is SQIVND. In Seattle, one collaborating source enrolled patients while the infection was active and tracked those patients longitudinally over the course of disease. Whole blood was collected in K2EDTA tubes by collaborating institutions according to the institutions' own protocols. Collaborator samples were shipped for TCRbeta analysis as frozen whole blood, isolated PBMCs, or DNA extracted from either sample type. Study-level results and caveats: Clinical and demographic metadata were provided uncurated, with the amount varying by source and participant.

TCRbeta CDR3 regions were amplified from genomic DNA using the immunoSEQ Assay, a bias-controlled multiplex PCR. For the original study's pipeline: Nucleated cell counts per sample were estimated from amplification of reference gene primers within the assay. To quantify the absolute abundance of each unique TCRbeta CDR3 rearrangement, sequence reads were collapsed and filtered. Productive Simpson clonality was computed per sample as the square root of Simpson's diversity index over productive rearrangements. TCRdb retrieved this table from immuneACCESS and kept in-frame rearrangements only. Not all clones are present; in checked studies, unresolved V genes account for under half, and no reason is known for the remainder. Clone size and the V and J calls come from that table; the DNA yielded D and trimming. The sample has roughly 210,000 clones on record, approximately 81% of them singletons. The ten largest clones capture 10% of the sample.

The chain links TRBV19 with TRBJ2-5; the D gene is not confidently resolved. This clonotype was sampled from a woman of 80 years or more with COVID-19, enrolled during active disease. Sequenced input: peripheral blood. CDR3 sequence: CASSSQQETQYF. Here is the DNA: TGTGCCAGTAGTAGTCAGCAAGAGACCCAGTACTTC.